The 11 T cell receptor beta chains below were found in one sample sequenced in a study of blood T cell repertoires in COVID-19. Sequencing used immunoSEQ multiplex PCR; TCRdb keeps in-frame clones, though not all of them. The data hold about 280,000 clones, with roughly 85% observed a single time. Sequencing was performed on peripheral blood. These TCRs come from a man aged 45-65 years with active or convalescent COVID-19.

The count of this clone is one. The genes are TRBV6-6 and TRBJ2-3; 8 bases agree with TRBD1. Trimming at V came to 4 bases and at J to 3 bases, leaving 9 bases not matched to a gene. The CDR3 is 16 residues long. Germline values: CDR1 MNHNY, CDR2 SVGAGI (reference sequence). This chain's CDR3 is CASSSPRGQGTDTQYF. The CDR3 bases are TGTGCCAGCAGTTCGCCCAGGGGGCAGGGGACAGATACGCAGTATTTT.

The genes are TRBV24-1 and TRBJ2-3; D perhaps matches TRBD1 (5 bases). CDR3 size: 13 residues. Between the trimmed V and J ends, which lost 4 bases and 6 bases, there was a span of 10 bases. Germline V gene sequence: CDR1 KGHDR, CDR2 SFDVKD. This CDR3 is CATSDPPGDTQYF. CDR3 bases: TGTGCCACCAGTGACCCCCCAGGGGATACGCAGTATTTT.

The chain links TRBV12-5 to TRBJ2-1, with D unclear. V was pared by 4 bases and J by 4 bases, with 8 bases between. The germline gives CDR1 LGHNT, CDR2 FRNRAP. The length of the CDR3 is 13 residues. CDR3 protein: CASGSGSYNEQFF. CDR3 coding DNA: TGTGCTAGTGGTTCCGGGTCGTACAATGAGCAGTTCTTC.

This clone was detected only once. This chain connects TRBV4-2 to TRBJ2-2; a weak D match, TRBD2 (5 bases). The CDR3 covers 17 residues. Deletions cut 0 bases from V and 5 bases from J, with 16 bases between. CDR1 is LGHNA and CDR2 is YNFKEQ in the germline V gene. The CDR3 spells CASSQENRRTGTGELFF. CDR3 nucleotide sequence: TGTGCCAGCAGCCAAGAAAACCGCAGGACGGGGACCGGGGAGCTGTTTTTT.

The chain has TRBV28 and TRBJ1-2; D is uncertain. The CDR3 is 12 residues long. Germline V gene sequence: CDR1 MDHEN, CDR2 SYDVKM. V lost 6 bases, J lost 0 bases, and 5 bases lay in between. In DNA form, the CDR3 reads TGTGCCAGCAGCCTTCCTAACTATGGCTACACCTTC. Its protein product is CASSLPNYGYTF.

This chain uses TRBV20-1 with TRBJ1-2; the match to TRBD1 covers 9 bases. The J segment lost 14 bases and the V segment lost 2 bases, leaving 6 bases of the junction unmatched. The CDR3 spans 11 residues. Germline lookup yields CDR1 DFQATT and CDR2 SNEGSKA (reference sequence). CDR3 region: CSARYRGPLTF. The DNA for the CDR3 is TGCAGTGCTAGATACAGGGGGCCCCTAACCTTC.

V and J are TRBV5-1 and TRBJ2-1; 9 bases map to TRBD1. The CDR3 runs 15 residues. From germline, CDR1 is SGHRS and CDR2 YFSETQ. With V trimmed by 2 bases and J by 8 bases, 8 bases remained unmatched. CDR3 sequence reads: CASSFFGDRVDEQFF. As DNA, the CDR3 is TGCGCCAGCAGCTTCTTTGGGGACAGGGTAGATGAGCAGTTCTTC.

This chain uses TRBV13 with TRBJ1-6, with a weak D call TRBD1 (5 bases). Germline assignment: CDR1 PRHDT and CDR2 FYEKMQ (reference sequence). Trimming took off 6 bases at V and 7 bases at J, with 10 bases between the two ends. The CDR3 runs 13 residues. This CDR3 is CASRLQENSPLHF. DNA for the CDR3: TGTGCCAGCAGACTACAGGAAAATTCACCCCTCCACTTT. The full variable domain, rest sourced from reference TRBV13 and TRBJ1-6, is AAGVIQSPRHLIKEKRETATLKCYPIPRHDTVYWYQQGPGQDPQFLISFYEKMQSDKGSIPDRFSAQQFSDYHSELNMSSLELGDSALYFCASRLQENSPLHFGNGTRLTVT.

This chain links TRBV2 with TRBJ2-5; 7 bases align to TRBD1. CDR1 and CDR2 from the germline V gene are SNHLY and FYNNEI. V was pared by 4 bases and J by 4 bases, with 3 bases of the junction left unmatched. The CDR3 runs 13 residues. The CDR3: CASSGAGGETQYF. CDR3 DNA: TGTGCCAGCAGTGGCGCAGGGGGAGAGACCCAGTACTTC.

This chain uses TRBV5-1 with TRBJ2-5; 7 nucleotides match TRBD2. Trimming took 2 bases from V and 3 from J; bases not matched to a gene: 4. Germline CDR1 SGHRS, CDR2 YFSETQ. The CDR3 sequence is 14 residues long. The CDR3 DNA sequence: TGCGCCAGCAGCTTTGGAACTAGCGAAGAGACCCAGTACTTC. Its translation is CASSFGTSEETQYF. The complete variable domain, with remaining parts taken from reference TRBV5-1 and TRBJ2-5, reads KAGVTQTPRYLIKTRGQQVTLSCSPISGHRSVSWYQQTPGQGLQFLFEYFSETQRNKGNFPGRFSGRQFSNSRSEMNVSTLELGDSALYLCASSFGTSEETQYFGPGTRLLVL.

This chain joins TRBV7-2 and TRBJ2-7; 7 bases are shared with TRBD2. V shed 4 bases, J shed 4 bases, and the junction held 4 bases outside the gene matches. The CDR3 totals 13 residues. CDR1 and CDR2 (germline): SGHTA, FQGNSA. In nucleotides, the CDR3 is TGTGCCAGCAGCTCCTCTAGCGGTTACGAGCAGTACTTC. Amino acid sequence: CASSSSSGYEQYF.